Shown below are 11 T cell receptor beta chains from a single sample sequenced in a study of vaccination effects on CD4 cells after COVID-19. The method was immunoSEQ multiplex PCR; TCRdb's version includes in-frame clones alone and lacks a portion of them. The sample carries more than 60,000 clones, approximately 78% recorded once. These receptors lack a known antigen. Cultured cells yielded isolated CD4+ T cells after approximately nine days. Source: CD4+ T cells from PBMCs cultured without peptide, taken before COVID-19 vaccination. The source is a human donor who had a prior SARS-CoV-2 infection.

The chain recombines TRBV6-5 with TRBJ2-5, with a possible D match to TRBD1 (5 bases). The CDR3 extends over 14 amino acids. Germline CDR1 MNHEY, CDR2 SVGAGI. V was trimmed by 4 bases and J by 5 bases, leaving 14 bases between them. Written as DNA, the CDR3 is TGTGCCAGCAGTTCTCAGGGTAATCTTGAGACCCAGTACTTC. Translating it yields CASSSQGNLETQYF.

The chain's CDR3 is CATSDLSGSGDEQFF. CDR3 nucleotides: TGTGCCACCAGTGATTTGTCAGGTAGCGGCGATGAGCAGTTCTTC. The V gene is TRBV24-1, the J gene TRBJ2-1; D may be TRBD2 (6 bases). Germline loops: CDR1 KGHDR, CDR2 SFDVKD. The CDR3 runs to 15 residues. With 0 bases removed from V and 8 bases from J, the gap between germline ends came to 13 bases.

This clone has only one observation. The chain joins TRBV13 to TRBJ2-3; the D call may be TRBD1 or TRBD2 (5 bases each). The ends were cut back, 1 base at V and 0 bases at J, with 8 bases in the middle. Germline values: CDR1 PRHDT, CDR2 FYEKMQ (reference sequence). The CDR3 sequence is 15 residues long. CDR3 in amino acids: CASSLVGGSTDTQYF. CDR3 in DNA: TGTGCCAGCAGCTTAGTTGGGGGTAGCACAGATACGCAGTATTTT.

The chain employs TRBV9 and TRBJ2-2, with D unclear. Trimming cost V 1 base and J 3 bases, with 7 bases left between them. Looked up from germline, CDR1 is SGDLS and CDR2 is YYNGEE. This CDR3 contains 14 residues. Here the CDR3 DNA reads TGTGCCAGCAGCGTATCGCCCGACACCGGGGAGCTGTTTTTT. It translates to CASSVSPDTGELFF.

The rearrangement joins TRBV24-1 to TRBJ1-2; 9 bases fit TRBD1. CDR1 is KGHDR, CDR2 SFDVKD, per germline. The CDR3 length is 14 residues. J was trimmed by 8 bases and V by 4 bases; bases with no gene match: 7. CDR3 in DNA: TGTGCCACCAGTGACCCCGGGACAGGGAGAGGCTACACCTTC. Its protein product is CATSDPGTGRGYTF.

The rearrangement joins TRBV11-3 to TRBJ2-3; no reliable D call. The V end lost 2 bases, the J end lost 5 bases, and 5 bases lay between the germline ends. The CDR3 consists of 12 residues. Germline V CDR1 and CDR2: SGHNT, YENEEA. Here the CDR3 reads CASSLYGDTQYF. CDR3 DNA sequence: TGTGCCAGCAGCTTATATGGAGATACGCAGTATTTT.

This clone was seen more than once but under ten times. Other DNA sequences in this specimen translate into the identical CDR3. CDR3 nucleotide sequence: TGTGCCAGCTCACCTGGCAGGTCCTATGGCTACACCTTC. It encodes CASSPGRSYGYTF. The chain combines TRBV18 with TRBJ1-2; no clear D. Trimming shortened V by 3 bases and J by 4 bases, and 9 bases separated the two germline ends. CDR3 size: 13 residues. Germline-derived CDR1 and CDR2 are KGHSH and LQKENI.

The chain is built from TRBV6-5 and TRBJ2-1; 8 nucleotides align to TRBD2. Germline-derived CDR1 and CDR2 are MNHEY and SVGAGI. With V trimmed by 6 bases and J by 4 bases, 8 bases remained unmatched. This CDR3 is 15 amino acids long. The CDR3 loop is CASSLPGGGYNEQFF. The CDR3 nucleotides are TGTGCCAGCAGCCTTCCCGGGGGGGGGTACAATGAGCAGTTCTTC.

The chain is built from TRBV6-5 and TRBJ1-4, with 8 bases that match TRBD1. CDR3 length: 15 residues. Trimming took 5 bases from V and 2 from J; bases not matched to a gene: 4. Germline V lookup: CDR1 MNHEY, CDR2 SVGAGI. CDR3 nucleotide sequence: TGTGCCAGCAGTCCCTGGGACAGGACTAATGAAAAACTGTTTTTT. Translating gives CASSPWDRTNEKLFF.

The table lists this clone with a few counts. The V call is TRBV4-2, the J call TRBJ1-3, with D possibly matching TRBD1 (5 bases). The CDR3 covers 15 residues. Trimming left V 1 base short and J 0 bases short, with 7 bases between. Looked up from germline, CDR1 is LGHNA and CDR2 is YNFKEQ. CDR3 DNA: TGTGCCAGCAGCCAAGTAGGGGACTCTGGAAACACCATATATTTT. It translates to CASSQVGDSGNTIYF.

The chain links TRBV11-3 to TRBJ2-4; a possible D gene is TRBD1 (7 bases). Germline V lookup: CDR1 SGHNT, CDR2 YENEEA. Trimming stripped 4 bases from V and 11 bases from J, with 24 bases between. This CDR3 contains 16 residues. The CDR3 DNA is TGTGCCAGCAGCTCGGAGGGGGCACCGGGACAATGGTTTCAGTACTTC. It translates to CASSSEGAPGQWFQYF.